A single sample gave rise to the 14 T cell receptor beta chains below, sequenced in a study of blood T cell repertoires in COVID-19 (dated by TCRdb to 2019 to 2021). The protocol used for the library was the immunoSEQ multiplex PCR assay. The table comes from immuneACCESS by way of TCRdb, which keeps in-frame sequences with V and J called. Part of the clones is missing from these tables; in studies checked, under half for an unresolved V gene and the rest for unknown reasons. The table for this sample lists some 180,000 clones; approximately 85% of them were counted only once. Of the sample, about 2.5% is held by the ten largest clones. Input material: peripheral blood. The receptors come from a woman of 80 years or more with COVID-19, enrolled during active disease.

V and J are TRBV5-1 and TRBJ2-3; TRBD1 agrees at 12 bases. Per the germline V gene, CDR1 is SGHRS and CDR2 is YFSETQ. V gave up 7 bases and J gave up 4 bases; unmatched junction bases: 1. This CDR3 contains 13 residues. CDR3 protein: CASGTGGADTQYF. CDR3 in DNA: TGCGCCAGCGGGACAGGGGGCGCAGATACGCAGTATTTT.

Comments on this clone: An end of the junction differs from the germline gene, which may be a read error. The chain combines TRBV15 with TRBJ2-7; tentative D call: TRBD2 (5 bases). CDR3 size: 13 residues. Per germline, CDR1 LNHNV and CDR2 YYDKDF (reference sequence). The CDR3 bases are TGTGCCACCAGCAGAGATTTCCGGGATAAGGTCGTTTTC. Protein: CATSRDFRDKVVF.

V usage is TRBV12-5 and J usage is TRBJ2-2; 10 nucleotides line up with TRBD1. This CDR3 spans 15 amino acids. V dropped 1 base and J dropped 7; count of bases not matched to a gene: 3. CDR1 is LGHNT and CDR2 is FRNRAP in the germline V gene. CDR3 amino acids: CASGLGQGANGELFF. Written as DNA, the CDR3 is TGTGCTAGTGGTTTGGGACAGGGGGCAAACGGGGAGCTGTTTTTT.

This clone was counted only a few times. V and J are TRBV5-1 and TRBJ2-5; 9 bases match TRBD2. V dropped 0 bases and J dropped 4; count of bases not matched to a gene: 1. CDR3 size: 14 residues. Germline CDR1 and CDR2: SGHRS and YFSETQ. The CDR3 sequence: CASSLGLAVETQYF. CDR3 bases: TGCGCCAGCAGCTTGGGACTAGCGGTAGAGACCCAGTACTTC.

The sample holds one count of this clone. The chain employs TRBV27 and TRBJ2-4, with 12 bases identical to TRBD1. In germline, CDR1 is MNHEY, CDR2 SMNVEV (reference sequence). The ends lost 5 bases at V and 1 base at J; junction bases unmatched: 12. The CDR3 runs to 19 residues. The CDR3 is CASSPAGTGGGWAKNIQYF. DNA of the CDR3: TGTGCCAGCAGTCCGGCCGGGACAGGGGGCGGGTGGGCCAAAAACATTCAGTACTTC.

This clone was observed a handful of times. The chain is built from TRBV24-1 and TRBJ1-5; 12 bases fit TRBD1. The CDR3 is made up of 18 amino acids. In germline, CDR1 is KGHDR, CDR2 SFDVKD. The trim removed 9 bases at V and 2 bases at J, leaving 13 bases unmatched. The CDR3 is CATDQIIGTGGRNQPQHF. Written as DNA, the CDR3 is TGTGCCACCGATCAGATTATAGGGACAGGGGGCCGCAATCAGCCCCAGCATTTT.

This sequence joins TRBV7-9 and TRBJ2-2; 8 bases agree with TRBD2. V shed 4 bases and J 1 base; nucleotides not matched to a gene: 8. This CDR3 comprises 17 residues. Germline V gene sequence: CDR1 SEHNR, CDR2 FQNEAQ (reference sequence). CDR3 DNA sequence: TGTGCCAGCAGCTCCGGACTAGCAATTGGGAACACCGGGGAGCTGTTTTTT. Protein product: CASSSGLAIGNTGELFF.

This chain's CDR3 is CASSLKGWGPNEQFF. The CDR3 DNA sequence: TGTGCCAGCAGCCTAAAAGGATGGGGCCCAAATGAGCAGTTCTTC. The V call is TRBV27, the J call TRBJ2-1; a weak D match, TRBD1 (5 bases). Trimming shortened V by 6 bases and J by 7 bases, and 19 bases separated the two germline ends. The CDR3 has 15 residues. Germline V gene data show CDR1 as MNHEY and CDR2 as SMNVEV (reference sequence).

The genes are TRBV24-1 and TRBJ2-3, with a possible D match to TRBD2 (5 bases). The V gene lost 8 bases and the J gene lost 0 bases, with 23 bases spanning the gap. Germline CDR1 KGHDR, CDR2 SFDVKD. This CDR3 spans 18 amino acids. CDR3 coding DNA: TGTGCCACCATCCCCCGGTCGGAGGATCCTCCTAGCACAGATACGCAGTATTTT. Translated: CATIPRSEDPPSTDTQYF.

The V and J genes are TRBV9 and TRBJ1-2, with 11 bases lining up with TRBD1. The V gene's germline CDR1 is SGDLS and CDR2 YYNGEE. This CDR3 has 16 amino acids. V lost 3 bases, J lost 6 bases, and 10 bases stayed unmatched. CDR3 amino acids: CASSGGQGANFHGYTF. In nucleotides, the CDR3 is TGTGCCAGCAGCGGAGGACAGGGGGCGAATTTTCATGGCTACACCTTC.

This sequence joins TRBV30 and TRBJ1-3; D is ambiguous. The V gene's germline CDR1 is GTSNPN and CDR2 SVGIG (reference sequence). The CDR3 consists of 13 residues. V was trimmed by 3 bases and J by 0 bases, leaving 6 bases between them. This CDR3 reads CAWSISSGNTIYF. The CDR3 coding sequence is TGTGCCTGGAGCATCAGCTCTGGAAACACCATATATTTT.

CDR3 coding DNA: TGTGCCAGCAGTGGGGGGGCCTCCTCCTACGAGCAGTACTTC. This encodes CASSGGASSYEQYF. The rearrangement uses TRBV27 and TRBJ2-7; a possible D gene is TRBD2 (7 bases). Germline V lookup: CDR1 MNHEY, CDR2 SMNVEV (reference sequence). Trimming left V 5 bases short and J 0 bases short, with 11 bases between. The CDR3 is 14 amino acids.

The J gene is TRBJ2-5, the V gene TRBV15; the D gene is possibly TRBD2 (6 bases). CDR3 length equals 16 residues. Trimming took 0 bases from V and 7 from J, leaving 18 bases between them. Germline CDR1 is LNHNV and CDR2 is YYDKDF (reference sequence). The CDR3 reads CATSRDWGVLGGTQYF. Written as DNA, the CDR3 is TGTGCCACCAGCAGAGATTGGGGTGTACTGGGGGGGACCCAGTACTTC.

The CDR3 bases are TGTGCCAGCTCCCAGGGACTAGCGGGAAGCGAGCAGTACTTC. Translation: CASSQGLAGSEQYF. The rearrangement uses TRBV18 and TRBJ2-7, with 13 bases identical to TRBD2. Germline V gene lookup returns CDR1 KGHSH and CDR2 LQKENI. The CDR3 has 14 amino acids. Germline trimming cut 6 bases from V and 6 bases from J; bases unmatched to any gene: 5.